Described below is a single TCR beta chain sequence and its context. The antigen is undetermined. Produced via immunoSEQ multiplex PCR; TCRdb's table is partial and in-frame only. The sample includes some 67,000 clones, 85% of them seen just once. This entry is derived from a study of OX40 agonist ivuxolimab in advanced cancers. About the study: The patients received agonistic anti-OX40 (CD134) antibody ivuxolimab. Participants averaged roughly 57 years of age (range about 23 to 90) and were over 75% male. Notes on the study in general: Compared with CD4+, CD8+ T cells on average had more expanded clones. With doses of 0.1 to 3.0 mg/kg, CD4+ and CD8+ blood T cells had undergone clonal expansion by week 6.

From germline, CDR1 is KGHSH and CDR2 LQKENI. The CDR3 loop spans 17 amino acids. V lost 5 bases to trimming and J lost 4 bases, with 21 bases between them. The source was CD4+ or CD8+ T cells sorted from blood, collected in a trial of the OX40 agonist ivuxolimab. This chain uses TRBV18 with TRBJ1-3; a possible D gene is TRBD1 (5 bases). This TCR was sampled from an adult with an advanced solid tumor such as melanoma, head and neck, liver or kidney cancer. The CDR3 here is CASSKDGGSSFGNTIYF. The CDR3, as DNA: TGTGCCAGCTCAAAGGACGGGGGTTCTTCTTTCGGAAACACCATATATTTT. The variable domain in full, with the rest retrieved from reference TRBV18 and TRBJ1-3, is NAGVMQNPRHLVRRRGQEARLRCSPMKGHSHVYWYRQLPEEGLKFMVYLQKENIIDESGMPKERFSAEFPKEGPSILRIQQVVRGDSAAYFCASSKDGGSSFGNTIYFGEGSWLTVV.